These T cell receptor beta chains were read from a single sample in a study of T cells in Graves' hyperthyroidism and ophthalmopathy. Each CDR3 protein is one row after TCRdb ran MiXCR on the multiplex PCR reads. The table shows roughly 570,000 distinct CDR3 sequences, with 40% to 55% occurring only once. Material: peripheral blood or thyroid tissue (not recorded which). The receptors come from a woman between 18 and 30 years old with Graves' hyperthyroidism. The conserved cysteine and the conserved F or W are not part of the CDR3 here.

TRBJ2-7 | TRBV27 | ASRPSTSTSEQY
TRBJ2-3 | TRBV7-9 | ASRHRVKTDTQY
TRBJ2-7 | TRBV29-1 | SPTSGSGNYEQY
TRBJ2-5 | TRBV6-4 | ASYFGASGKETQY
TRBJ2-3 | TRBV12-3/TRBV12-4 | ASTTWGSDTQY
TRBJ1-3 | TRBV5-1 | ASTAGRLGNTIY
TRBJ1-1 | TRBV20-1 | SARTTSGSLEAF
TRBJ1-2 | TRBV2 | ASRTDSYGYT
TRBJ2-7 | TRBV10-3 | AITRDRSYEQY
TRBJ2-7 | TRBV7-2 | ASSPPFYEQY
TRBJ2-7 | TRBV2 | ASTSSYEQY
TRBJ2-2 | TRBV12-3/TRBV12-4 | ASNIVRTLGTGELF
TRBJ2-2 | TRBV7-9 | ASSFHRDIDANTGELF
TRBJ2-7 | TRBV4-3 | ASSPYGTIYEQY
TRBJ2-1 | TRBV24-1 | ATSDLGVEQF
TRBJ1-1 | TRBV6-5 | ASSKLDRVNTEAF
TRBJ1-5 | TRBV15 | ATSRDPRDPKEKGGNQPQH
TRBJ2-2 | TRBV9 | ASSARGSGVTGELF
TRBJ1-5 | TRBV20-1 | SASWTGILPQH
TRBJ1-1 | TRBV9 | ASSVGSQGTEAF
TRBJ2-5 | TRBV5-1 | ASTVGLARETQY
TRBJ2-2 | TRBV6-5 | ASRKNRNTGELF
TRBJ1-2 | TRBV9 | ASSVGRGRGLDGYT
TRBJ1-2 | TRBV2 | ASKPGPERSYT
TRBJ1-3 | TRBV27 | ASSLSGQGFGNTIY
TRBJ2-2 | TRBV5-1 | ASSWDKNSPGLAGLGELF
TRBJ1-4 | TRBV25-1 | ASSELLTNEKLF
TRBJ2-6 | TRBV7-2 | ASSFGVLSGANVLT
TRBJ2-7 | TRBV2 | ASTWWQSPYEQY
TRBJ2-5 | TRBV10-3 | AISDEYNQETQY
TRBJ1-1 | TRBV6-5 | ASSKDGWATEAF
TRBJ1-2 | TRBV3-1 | ASSQPRPGLPSYGYT
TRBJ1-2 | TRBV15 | ATSETVSYGYT
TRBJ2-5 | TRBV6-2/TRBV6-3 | ASRVTGGGTQY
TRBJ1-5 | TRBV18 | ASSTKEWTQH
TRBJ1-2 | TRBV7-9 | ASSPESTVESNYGYT
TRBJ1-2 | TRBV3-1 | ASSPGKLYDIWYGYT
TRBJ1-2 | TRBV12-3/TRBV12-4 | ASRPPGVGNYGYT
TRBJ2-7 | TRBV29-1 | SSQDHRGPYEQY
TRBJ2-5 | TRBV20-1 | SAPGLAGGPETQY
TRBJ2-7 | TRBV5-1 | ASSLNDNYEQC
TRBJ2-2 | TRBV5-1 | ASFLLGNTGELF
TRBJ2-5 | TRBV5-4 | ASSQDSGAGYQETQY
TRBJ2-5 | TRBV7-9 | ASSRSGTETQY